This T cell receptor (beta chain) was identified in a study of neoadjuvant anti-PD-1 for oral cavity cancer (dated by TCRdb to the early 2020s). Describing the broader study: Before undergoing curative-intent surgical resection, most patients got three to four biweekly nivolumab doses at 3 mg/kg. Patients who did not progress were given a fourth nivolumab dose at about day 43 and had definitive surgical resection on days 50-56. Under RECIST 1.1, a patient counted as a responder if showing complete response, partial response or stable disease, and as a non-responder if showing progression. The parent correlative cohort had around 13 patients and a response rate of over 25%.

The sample's time point, from its label and the paper: before neoadjuvant nivolumab. Patients were newly diagnosed with stage II-IVA oral cavity squamous cell carcinoma and had received no prior systemic or radiation treatment. Everyone in the cohort had locally advanced, HPV-negative oral cavity squamous cell carcinoma. Peripheral blood mononuclear cells were analyzed directly, without maintenance or expansion in culture. Samples came from a longitudinal correlative study of a single-arm phase II trial of neoadjuvant nivolumab in oral cavity squamous cell carcinoma. Genomic DNA-based TCRbeta sequencing was performed on subject-matched pre- and post-treatment PBMCs and tumors from three responders and three non-responders. Peripheral blood mononuclear cells were collected once before nivolumab treatment and again after treatment, at the time of surgery. The Maxwell RSC DNA from Cells kit was used to extract genomic DNA from PBMCs.

From the germline V gene, CDR1 is SGHTA and CDR2 is FQGNSA. Including cysteine and phenylalanine, the CDR3 has 19 amino acids. Only CDR3 DNA is held: 57 bases, read in frame from base 1. V gives up 4 bases and J gives up 5 bases, and the segment between their germline ends measures 29 bases. For deep sequencing, each PBMC sample was run in six replicates, with libraries mostly built from approximately 0.45 ug of input genomic DNA. TCRbeta libraries were prepared with the immunoSEQ hsTCRbeta kit according to the manufacturer's instructions. The completed libraries were mixed into a single pool at 3 nM, then sequenced with an Illumina NovaSeq 6000 S4 flow cell. In the original analysis: Raw data preprocessing and quality control were performed with the immunoSEQ Analyzer. The analysis was limited to productive rearrangements, and each clonotype was defined by a unique CDR3 amino acid sequence. Repertoire clonality was estimated as the Gini-Simpson index, which was calculated using the R package tcR. Gini indices were compared with Student's t test, and associations with tumor size change were assessed by Pearson correlation. Drawn from immuneACCESS, this table holds only the in-frame rearrangements with V and J called that TCRdb kept. Clones are partly lost; checked studies trace under half to an unresolved V gene and leave the rest unexplained. The V and J calls and clone size were taken over from that table, and D and trimming were inferred from the DNA. The sample includes 12,000 to 15,000 clones, with roughly 67% observed a single time. The ten largest clonotypes hold 2% to 2.5% of the sample.

General conclusions and limits of the study: After neoadjuvant nivolumab, T cell clonality (Gini index) in PBMCs was significantly higher in non-responders than in responders. A higher pretreatment blood Treg/Th17 ratio correlated with both higher pretreatment blood TCRbeta clonality and lower post-treatment tumor TCRbeta clonality. Only a few patients per response group were included in the TCR analyses, and the authors called for validation in larger cohorts.

To note about this clone: What this receptor recognizes is not known. No much larger clone is present one base from it, and per-base qualities are unavailable.

Recombination linked TRBV7-2 to TRBJ1-2, and possibly TRBD1, on 6 matching bases. This sequence originates from a person between 40 and 79 years old with oral cavity squamous cell carcinoma. The sequences come from PBMCs, collected before nivolumab (anti-PD-1) treatment. The encoded CDR3 is CASSSQTLLVYRATYGYTF. In nucleotides, the sequence is TGTGCCAGCAGCTCCCAAACTTTACTCGTGTACAGGGCGACGTATGGCTACACCTTC.